Below, 6 T cell receptor beta chains from the same sample are listed, as sequenced in a study of T cells in tumors after PD-1 blockade. Generated by immunoSEQ multiplex PCR, the TCRdb table keeps only in-frame clones and is missing some. Of around 14,000 clones detected, roughly two thirds appear once; the ten largest clones hold around a third. This specimen consisted of tumor tissue, obtained after anti-PD-1 treatment. The receptors here all came from a human donor with cutaneous squamous cell carcinoma.

The chain combines TRBV19 with TRBJ2-1; the match to TRBD1 covers 8 bases. With V trimmed by 7 bases and J by 3 bases, 11 bases remained unmatched. Germline V lookup: CDR1 LNHDA, CDR2 SQIVND (reference sequence). The CDR3 has 16 amino acids. The CDR3 region is CASTDLRGRFYNEQFF. The DNA of the CDR3 is TGTGCCAGTACCGACCTCAGGGGGCGTTTCTACAATGAGCAGTTCTTC.

In DNA form, the CDR3 reads TGTGCCAGCAGCGCCACTAGCGGGAGGGCCTACAATGAGCAGTTCTTC. This sequence encodes CASSATSGRAYNEQFF. This rearrangement joins TRBV9 to TRBJ2-1; 13 bases map to TRBD2. From germline, CDR1 is SGDLS and CDR2 YYNGEE. CDR3 length equals 16 residues. With 3 bases clipped from V and 2 bases from J, the junction kept 2 bases outside the gene matches.

A few counts support this clone. The chain links TRBV27 to TRBJ2-7; 8 positions match TRBD1. In germline, CDR1 is MNHEY, CDR2 SMNVEV (reference sequence). The CDR3 runs 14 residues. J gave up 6 bases and V 4 bases, and 8 bases lay outside the gene matches. The CDR3 DNA reads as TGTGCCAGCAGTTCTCGGACAGGGCGTCGCGAGCAGTACTTC. Translation: CASSSRTGRREQYF.

The V call is TRBV6-5, the J call TRBJ1-6; maybe TRBD1 (6 bases). Trimming took 11 bases from V and 7 from J, leaving 15 bases between them. The length of the CDR3 is 13 residues. The germline V gene encodes CDR1 MNHEY and CDR2 SVGAGI. The chain's CDR3 is CAARGPNNSPLHF. Written as DNA, the CDR3 is TGTGCCGCACGGGGGCCAAACAATTCACCCCTCCACTTT.

V is TRBV7-2 and J is TRBJ1-2; maybe TRBD1 (6 bases). In germline, CDR1 is SGHTA, CDR2 FQGNSA. V was trimmed by 3 bases and J by 4 bases, leaving 15 bases between them. The CDR3 is 15 residues long. CDR3 coding DNA: TGTGCCAGCAGCTTCAGCATGGGGGGCGGCTATGGCTACACCTTC. Translated: CASSFSMGGGYGYTF.

The chain uses TRBV5-6 and TRBJ1-2; D not certain. The ends were cut back, 4 bases at V and 5 bases at J, with 18 bases in the middle. CDR3 size: 15 residues. Germline values: CDR1 SGHDT, CDR2 YYEEEE. The CDR3 protein is CASSRRGSELYGYTF. In nucleotides, the CDR3 is TGTGCCAGCAGCCGTCGAGGTTCCGAGTTGTATGGCTACACCTTC.